The 7 T cell receptor beta chains given below trace back to one sample, sequenced in a study of T cells after yellow fever vaccination. Via MiXCR, TCRdb re-called the 5' RACE reads, giving one row per CDR3 protein. The data contain more than 300,000 distinct CDR3 sequences, over 8.5% of them seen just once; the ten biggest clones take up about 3%. Sequencing used CD4+ T cells sorted from PBMCs, obtained 45 days after the yellow fever booster vaccination. The source is a young man who received the YFV17D yellow fever vaccine.

This clonotype appeared many times. The V call is TRBV5-1, the J call TRBJ2-2; a possible D gene is TRBD2 (6 bases). The CDR3 spans 19 residues. Trimming removed 1 base at V and 0 bases at J, with 19 bases between. Germline CDR1 is SGHRS and CDR2 is YFSETQ. CDR3 DNA sequence: TGCGCCAGCAGCTTGCAATGGCTGGGGGGACGGACGAACACCGGGGAGCTGTTTTTT. It yields the protein CASSLQWLGGRTNTGELFF.

This sequence joins TRBV24-1 and TRBJ2-1, with no clear D. Per the germline V gene, CDR1 is KGHDR and CDR2 is SFDVKD. CDR3 size: 11 residues. Trimming stripped 9 bases from V and 4 bases from J, with 6 bases between. CDR3 sequence: CATSRYNEQFF. In DNA, the CDR3 is TGTGCCACCTCGCGGTACAATGAGCAGTTCTTC.

V is TRBV7-2 and J is TRBJ1-2; the D is unclear. This CDR3 region has 17 residues. Germline lookup yields CDR1 SGHTA and CDR2 FQGNSA. Deletions cut 0 bases from V and 6 bases from J, with 20 bases between. CDR3: CASSLARPVPGNDGYTF. The DNA for the CDR3 is TGTGCCAGCAGCTTAGCGCGCCCCGTTCCTGGGAATGATGGCTACACCTTC.

CDR3 in DNA: TGTGCCAGCAGCCCCCCCCGGGGACGGAACTACAATGAGCAGTTCTTC. The encoded protein is CASSPPRGRNYNEQFF. The chain links TRBV7-2 to TRBJ2-1, with D possibly called TRBD1 or TRBD2 (5 bases each). This CDR3 is built from 16 residues. V shed 5 bases and J shed 3 bases, with 17 bases lying between them. Germline V gene sequence: CDR1 SGHTA, CDR2 FQGNSA.

The J gene is TRBJ1-5, the V gene TRBV28; possible D gene TRBD1, 5 bases. V was cut by 8 bases and J by 7 bases, with 12 bases left in between. The germline CDR1 and CDR2 sequences are MDHEN and SYDVKM. This CDR3 is built from 12 residues. The DNA for the CDR3 is TGTGCCAGCGCCTCTCAGGGCCAGCCCCAGCATTTT. The encoded protein is CASASQGQPQHF.

This sequence joins TRBV7-3 and TRBJ2-2; 9 bases line up with TRBD1. Looked up from germline, CDR1 is SGHTA and CDR2 is FQGTGA. The CDR3 totals 16 residues. Trimming removed 5 bases from V and 6 bases from J; junction bases left unmatched: 10. The CDR3 bases are TGTGCCAGCAGCAAAACAGGGGGCAGGGGACCCGGGGAGCTGTTTTTT. This sequence encodes CASSKTGGRGPGELFF.

This clonotype was seen just once. The CDR3 loop is CASPIGTAGVTQYF. CDR3 sequence (DNA): TGTGCCAGCCCTATTGGGACAGCTGGGGTGACCCAGTACTTC. This sequence joins TRBV2 and TRBJ2-5; TRBD1 aligns across 7 bases. The V gene's germline CDR1 is SNHLY and CDR2 FYNNEI. CDR3 size: 14 residues. Trimming took 8 bases from V and 7 from J; bases not matched to a gene: 13.